Following are 29 T cell receptor beta chains from one sample sequenced in a study of blood T cell repertoires in COVID-19 (dated by TCRdb to the early 2020s). Library preparation employed the immunoSEQ multiplex PCR assay. Entries here come from immuneACCESS through TCRdb and include only in-frame sequences with V and J called. Some clones fail to appear in such tables; in the studies checked, an unresolved V gene covers under half of the shortfall, and the cause of the remainder is unknown. A total of about 57,000 clones appear in this sample, about 90% of them only once. The ten largest clonotypes hold about 4.7% of the sample. Input material: peripheral blood. These TCRs come from a human donor in a cohort sampled during active COVID-19.

The rearrangement links TRBV5-1 to TRBJ2-5; D unresolved. The V and J ends lost 6 bases and 1 base respectively, with 10 bases between them. Germline CDR1 is SGHRS and CDR2 is YFSETQ. The CDR3 loop spans 13 amino acids. The CDR3 region is CASNRVAQETQYF. DNA for the CDR3: TGCGCCAGCAACCGGGTGGCCCAAGAGACCCAGTACTTC.

The genes are TRBV29-1 and TRBJ1-6, with D perhaps matching TRBD1 (5 bases). Germline loops: CDR1 SQVTM, CDR2 ANQGSEA. This CDR3 region has 13 residues. Trimming left V 7 bases short and J 4 bases short, with 11 bases between. CDR3 DNA sequence: TGCAGCGCGCGAGACAGTTATAATTCACCCCTCCACTTT. Amino acids: CSARDSYNSPLHF.

The chain has TRBV5-4 and TRBJ2-1; 13 nucleotides match TRBD2. V lost 4 bases, J lost 6 bases, and 4 bases stayed unmatched. This CDR3 comprises 15 residues. Germline V lookup: CDR1 SGHNT, CDR2 YYREEE (reference sequence). For the CDR3, the DNA is TGTGCCAGCAGCAAACTAGCGGGAGGGACCAATGAGCAGTTCTTC. Amino acids: CASSKLAGGTNEQFF.

V and J are TRBV6-6 and TRBJ1-6; D is perhaps TRBD1 (6 bases). There are 17 residues in the CDR3. V was trimmed by 5 bases and J by 6 bases, leaving 20 bases between them. Germline V gives CDR1 MNHNY, CDR2 SVGAGI (reference sequence). As DNA, the CDR3 is TGTGCCAGCAGTCGGGACACCCCTTATGAGATTAATTCACCCCTCCACTTT. Protein sequence: CASSRDTPYEINSPLHF.

The CDR3 DNA reads TGTGCCAGTAGTATCTACAGGGGGCTAAGGGAAAAACTGTTTTTT. Protein sequence: CASSIYRGLREKLFF. This chain joins TRBV19 and TRBJ1-4; TRBD1 agrees at 9 bases. CDR1 and CDR2 from the germline V gene are LNHDA and SQIVND (reference sequence). This CDR3 comprises 15 residues. Trimming at V came to 3 bases and at J to 8 bases, leaving 7 bases not matched to a gene.

This clone turned up a few times. The V call is TRBV24-1, the J call TRBJ1-6, with 8 bases fitting TRBD1. CDR3 length equals 14 residues. With 7 bases clipped from V and 6 bases from J, the junction kept 4 bases outside the gene matches. Per germline, CDR1 KGHDR and CDR2 SFDVKD. The CDR3 is CATRAGGLNSPLHF. The CDR3, as DNA: TGTGCCACCAGGGCAGGGGGCCTTAATTCACCCCTCCACTTT.

The rearrangement joins TRBV6-5 to TRBJ1-3; the match to TRBD1 covers 7 bases. Germline-derived CDR1 and CDR2 are MNHEY and SVGAGI. J gave up 0 bases and V 6 bases, and 5 bases lay outside the gene matches. The CDR3 length is 15 residues. Here the CDR3 reads CASRMTGSSGNTIYF. CDR3 DNA sequence: TGTGCCAGCAGGATGACAGGGAGCTCTGGAAACACCATATATTTT.

The V and J genes are TRBV6-1 and TRBJ1-4; D unresolved. The CDR3 extends over 14 amino acids. V dropped 2 bases and J dropped 16 bases, with 20 bases sitting between them. Germline V gene lookup returns CDR1 MNHNS and CDR2 SASEGT. DNA of the CDR3: TGTGCCAGCAGTGAATCAGGAGGAGGTTATCCCTGGTTTTTT. Protein product: CASSESGGGYPWFF.

The rearrangement joins TRBV28 to TRBJ2-3; the D gene is possibly TRBD2 (6 bases). With 2 bases removed from V and 6 bases from J, the gap between germline ends came to 15 bases. CDR1 is MDHEN, CDR2 SYDVKM, per germline. The CDR3 loop spans 15 amino acids. The CDR3 bases are TGTGCCAGCAGTTTACTCGGGAGAGCACACGATACGCAGTATTTT. This codes for CASSLLGRAHDTQYF.

This chain joins TRBV7-2 and TRBJ2-7; D gene ambiguous. The CDR3 spans 13 residues. V was clipped by 1 base and J by 5 bases, with 9 bases between them. Germline V gene lookup returns CDR1 SGHTA and CDR2 FQGNSA. CDR3 bases: TGTGCCAGCAGCTTAGGCGGTGAAAACGAGCAGTACTTC. This gives the protein CASSLGGENEQYF.

DNA for the CDR3: TGCGCCAGCAGCCAAGATCTCATCATCCCCTTGGGCAGTCAGAACACTGAAGCTTTCTTT. This sequence encodes CASSQDLIIPLGSQNTEAFF. This rearrangement joins TRBV4-3 to TRBJ1-1; D ambiguous. The CDR3 length is 20 residues. Looked up from germline, CDR1 is LGHNA and CDR2 is YSLEER. V lost 0 bases, J lost 1 base, and 24 bases lay in between.

The chain links TRBV10-3 to TRBJ2-3; tentative D call: TRBD1 (6 bases). Germline assignment: CDR1 ENHRY and CDR2 SYGVKD. This CDR3 comprises 14 residues. V was clipped by 6 bases and J by 8 bases, with 18 bases between them. The DNA of the CDR3 is TGTGCCATCAGAGAGGAAGGGGGAAGGGGTACGCAGTATTTT. Protein product: CAIREEGGRGTQYF.

The chain links TRBV15 to TRBJ2-7; a possible D gene is TRBD1 (6 bases). Germline CDR1 reads LNHNV; CDR2 reads YYDKDF (reference sequence). CDR3 length: 14 residues. V was cut by 4 bases and J by 1 base, with 11 bases left in between. CDR3 amino acids: CATSIRGSSYEQYF. CDR3 DNA: TGTGCCACCAGCATCAGGGGATCTTCCTACGAGCAGTACTTC.

V usage is TRBV24-1 and J usage is TRBJ1-1, with TRBD1 matching over 8 bases. Germline V gene lookup returns CDR1 KGHDR and CDR2 SFDVKD. V dropped 4 bases and J dropped 0; count of bases not matched to a gene: 15. This CDR3 has 19 residues. The CDR3 protein is CATSDSPDRGRYLNTEAFF. The CDR3 DNA reads as TGTGCCACCAGTGACTCCCCCGACAGGGGCCGCTATTTGAACACTGAAGCTTTCTTT.

This clone was picked up one time. V usage is TRBV10-3 and J usage is TRBJ2-1; D possibly corresponds to TRBD2 (7 bases). V was clipped by 8 bases and J by 9 bases, with 23 bases between them. The germline CDR1 and CDR2 sequences are ENHRY and SYGVKD. CDR3 length: 15 residues. CDR3 residues: CAIRPAGATSSEQFF. For the CDR3, the DNA is TGTGCCATCCGACCGGCGGGGGCCACGTCGAGTGAGCAGTTCTTC.

The genes are TRBV14 and TRBJ2-3, with TRBD1 matching 10 bases. The CDR3 spans 16 residues. From germline, CDR1 is SGHDN and CDR2 FVKESK. V shed 4 bases, J shed 1 base, and the junction held 5 bases outside the gene matches. The CDR3 here is CASSRGQGIRTDTQYF. CDR3 bases: TGTGCCAGCAGCCGGGGACAGGGGATACGCACAGATACGCAGTATTTT.

J is TRBJ2-7 and V is TRBV6-4, with 9 bases matching TRBD1. CDR3 length: 13 residues. The J segment lost 2 bases and the V segment lost 9 bases, leaving 5 bases of the junction unmatched. CDR1 is MRHNA, CDR2 SNTAGT, per germline. The CDR3 loop is CARGTGYPYEQYF. As DNA, the CDR3 is TGTGCCAGAGGGACAGGGTATCCCTACGAGCAGTACTTC.

This chain joins TRBV7-2 and TRBJ2-5; D remains ambiguous. The germline CDR1 and CDR2 sequences are SGHTA and FQGNSA. CDR3 length: 12 amino acids. Trimming left V 4 bases short and J 4 bases short, with 7 bases between. The DNA for the CDR3 is TGTGCCAGCAGCTCAGTTCGAGAGACCCAGTACTTC. It codes for CASSSVRETQYF.

This clone has only one observation. The gene calls are TRBV28 and TRBJ2-7, with D perhaps TRBD2 (5 bases). The germline CDR1 and CDR2 sequences are MDHEN and SYDVKM. The V and J ends lost 2 bases and 5 bases respectively, with 7 bases between them. This CDR3 comprises 12 residues. The CDR3 spells CASSLRTHEQYF. The CDR3 DNA follows: TGTGCCAGCAGTTTACGGACTCACGAGCAGTACTTC.

J is TRBJ1-1 and V is TRBV28, with 8 bases matching TRBD1. CDR1 is MDHEN, CDR2 SYDVKM, per germline. V lost 6 bases to trimming and J lost 1 base; unmatched junction nucleotides: 4. The CDR3 spans 14 residues. For the CDR3, the DNA is TGTGCCAGCAGGTCAGGGGGCCCGAACACTGAAGCTTTCTTT. This translates into CASRSGGPNTEAFF. Full variable domain (remainder filled in from reference TRBV28 and TRBJ1-1): DVKVTQSSRYLVKRTGEKVFLECVQDMDHENMFWYRQDPGLGLRLIYFSYDVKMKEKGDIPEGYSVSREKKERFSLILESASTNQTSMYLCASRSGGPNTEAFFGQGTRLTVV.

The chain has TRBV18 and TRBJ1-6, with a weak D call TRBD1 (5 bases). V shed 6 bases and J shed 7 bases, with 13 bases lying between them. Germline V CDR1 and CDR2: KGHSH, LQKENI. The CDR3 length is 14 residues. CDR3 bases: TGTGCCAGCTCTCTGAGACAGTCGAATTCACCCCTCCACTTT. It codes for CASSLRQSNSPLHF.

This clone was counted only a few times. This sequence joins TRBV29-1 and TRBJ1-2; D ambiguous. The CDR3 has 12 residues. The V end was cut by 8 bases, the J end by 8 bases, with 18 bases between. The V gene's germline CDR1 is SQVTM and CDR2 ANQGSEA. CDR3: CSILGIGEGYTF. The CDR3 nucleotides are TGCAGCATTTTGGGTATCGGGGAAGGCTACACCTTC.

This chain connects TRBV5-1 to TRBJ1-5; 11 nucleotides match TRBD1. The CDR3 runs 18 residues. Germline assignment: CDR1 SGHRS and CDR2 YFSETQ. V lost 5 bases to trimming and J lost 0 bases; unmatched junction nucleotides: 10. The CDR3 region is CASRDRGPRDNSNQPQHF. The CDR3 coding sequence is TGCGCCAGCAGGGACAGGGGGCCTCGGGATAATAGCAATCAGCCCCAGCATTTT.

The V gene is TRBV11-2, the J gene TRBJ2-5; 13 bases agree with TRBD2. The CDR3 has 18 amino acids. Per germline, CDR1 SGHAT and CDR2 FQNNGV. The junction had 9 bases not matched to a gene; V was cut back by 0 bases and J by 5 bases. The CDR3 region is CASSLEGLAGVRGETQYF. In DNA, the CDR3 is TGTGCCAGCAGCTTAGAAGGACTAGCGGGGGTTAGGGGGGAGACCCAGTACTTC.

The chain joins TRBV5-8 to TRBJ1-5, with 9 bases aligning to TRBD1. Per germline, CDR1 SGHTS and CDR2 YDEGEE. The CDR3 extends over 16 amino acids. V lost 4 bases to trimming and J lost 1 base; unmatched junction nucleotides: 6. CDR3 sequence (DNA): TGTGCCAGCAGCCCGGGACAGGGAACGAGCAATCAGCCCCAGCATTTT. Its translation: CASSPGQGTSNQPQHF.

The gene calls are TRBV3-1 (or the pseudogene TRBV3-2) and TRBJ1-1; the D is unclear. Germline CDR1 reads LGHDT; CDR2 reads YNNKEL (reference sequence). The V end lost 6 bases, the J end lost 0 bases, and 17 bases lay between the germline ends. CDR3 length: 16 amino acids. CDR3 bases: TGTGCCAGCAGACGTACGACCTCAGCGATGAACACTGAAGCTTTCTTT. This gives the protein CASRRTTSAMNTEAFF.

This rearrangement joins TRBV6-5 to TRBJ2-7; 10 bases agree with TRBD1. Trimming removed 8 bases from V and 3 bases from J; junction bases left unmatched: 1. The germline gives CDR1 MNHEY, CDR2 SVGAGI. The CDR3 loop spans 12 amino acids. The DNA for the CDR3 is TGTGCCAGCCGGGACAGGGGCTACGAGCAGTACTTC. Translating gives CASRDRGYEQYF.

The chain is built from TRBV6-5 and TRBJ2-5, with a weak D call TRBD2 (6 bases). V dropped 6 bases and J dropped 2 bases, with 10 bases sitting between them. The CDR3 is 13 residues long. From germline, CDR1 is MNHEY and CDR2 SVGAGI. The CDR3 DNA reads as TGTGCCAGCAGGCGGGACTTACAAGAGACCCAGTACTTC. This sequence encodes CASRRDLQETQYF.

This sequence joins TRBV4-1 and TRBJ2-3; possibly TRBD2 for D (5 bases). V was shortened by 0 bases and J by 0 bases, with 10 bases between the two germline ends. Germline V gene data show CDR1 as MGHRA and CDR2 as YSYEKL. CDR3 length: 16 amino acids. The CDR3 spells CASSQDRGRSTDTQYF. DNA of the CDR3: TGCGCCAGCAGCCAAGACCGGGGAAGGAGCACAGATACGCAGTATTTT.